This T cell receptor beta chain was captured in a study of blood T cell repertoires in COVID-19. Looking at the study overall: Whether acute or convalescent, the COVID-19 samples came from the United States, Italy and Spain.

Enrolled during active infection, Seattle patients were then followed longitudinally. The authors' processing: Estimated nucleated cell counts came from reference gene primer amplification. The assay was immunoSEQ multiplex PCR, and TCRdb's table has in-frame clones only and misses some. For V, J and clone size, that table is used; D and trimming come from the DNA. The table includes around 400,000 clones, 70% to 90% detected once. The source of this sequence is a woman aged 60 to 75 with COVID-19, enrolled during active disease. The sequenced sample was peripheral blood.

This chain's CDR3 is CASSRQGWTGELFF. For the CDR3, the DNA is TGTGCCAGCAGCAGACAGGGATGGACCGGGGAGCTGTTTTTT. The gene calls are TRBV3-1 (or the pseudogene TRBV3-2) and TRBJ2-2; 7 positions agree with TRBD1. The V gene's germline CDR1 is LGHDT and CDR2 YNNKEL (reference sequence). J gave up 5 bases and V 5 bases, and 5 bases lay outside the gene matches. This CDR3 is built from 14 residues.